The 29 T cell receptor beta chains reported below all come from one sample, sequenced in a study of shared clonotypes between healthy human individuals. Using immunoSEQ multiplex PCR, the repertoire was profiled, and TCRdb retains in-frame clones only, with some absent. Of some 2,000,000 clones listed, approximately 94% are singletons. Sample: naive CD4+ T cells sorted from blood. Subset in this sample: CD45RA+ positively selected. These receptors came from a man aged 18-30 years in good health.

The chain links TRBV6-6 to TRBJ2-4; no clear D. V was cut by 5 bases and J by 5 bases, with 10 bases left in between. The V gene's germline CDR1 is MNHNY and CDR2 SVGAGI (reference sequence). This CDR3 has 13 amino acids. CDR3 loop: CASSLIRENIQYF. CDR3 nucleotides: TGTGCCAGCAGTCTAATAAGGGAAAACATTCAGTACTTC.

The chain has TRBV9 and TRBJ1-2; D remains unclear. Germline V gene sequence: CDR1 SGDLS, CDR2 YYNGEE. Between the trimmed V and J ends, which lost 4 bases and 0 bases, there was a span of 16 bases. This CDR3 has 16 amino acids. The CDR3 sequence: CASSFRPDGANYGYTF. CDR3 coding DNA: TGTGCCAGCAGCTTCCGACCGGACGGAGCTAACTATGGCTACACCTTC.

The gene calls are TRBV5-1 and TRBJ1-4; no clear D. Germline CDR1 and CDR2: SGHRS and YFSETQ. V lost 1 base and J 4 bases, leaving 11 bases between the germline ends. CDR3 length: 15 residues. CDR3 in amino acids: CASSLNVGNNEKLFF. CDR3 nucleotides: TGCGCCAGCAGCTTGAATGTCGGAAATAATGAAAAACTGTTTTTT.

V usage is TRBV18 and J usage is TRBJ2-5, with D hard to call. The CDR3 totals 12 residues. V lost 1 base to trimming and J lost 5 bases, with 5 bases between them. Germline V lookup: CDR1 KGHSH, CDR2 LQKENI. In nucleotides, the CDR3 is TGTGCCAGCTCACCACAGTTGGAGACCCAGTACTTC. Amino acids: CASSPQLETQYF. The complete variable domain, with remaining parts taken from reference TRBV18 and TRBJ2-5, reads NAGVMQNPRHLVRRRGQEARLRCSPMKGHSHVYWYRQLPEEGLKFMVYLQKENIIDESGMPKERFSAEFPKEGPSILRIQQVVRGDSAAYFCASSPQLETQYFGPGTRLLVL.

J is TRBJ2-5 and V is TRBV2; D might be TRBD2 (5 bases). This CDR3 has 12 amino acids. Germline loops: CDR1 SNHLY, CDR2 FYNNEI. V was clipped by 5 bases and J by 7 bases, with 11 bases between them. The CDR3: CASSSGPGTQYF. As DNA, the CDR3 is TGTGCCAGCAGTAGCGGTCCGGGGACCCAGTACTTC.

The chain joins TRBV2 to TRBJ2-4; 11 positions agree with TRBD2. CDR1 is SNHLY and CDR2 is FYNNEI in the germline V gene. The ends lost 7 bases at V and 4 bases at J; junction bases unmatched: 12. The CDR3 runs to 17 residues. The CDR3 loop is CASIGPQLAGEKNIQYF. The CDR3 region has the DNA TGTGCCAGCATCGGCCCCCAACTAGCGGGGGAGAAAAACATTCAGTACTTC.

This sequence joins TRBV6-1 and TRBJ2-7; a possible D gene is TRBD1 (6 bases). CDR1 and CDR2 (germline): MNHNS, SASEGT. The V end was cut by 6 bases, the J end by 3 bases, with 15 bases between. The CDR3 covers 14 residues. The CDR3 reads CASRNTGPFYEQYF. DNA for the CDR3: TGTGCCAGCAGGAATACAGGGCCTTTCTACGAGCAGTACTTC.

The chain is built from TRBV11-3 and TRBJ1-3, with a tentative D call TRBD1 (5 bases). Germline assignment: CDR1 SGHNT and CDR2 YENEEA. This CDR3 spans 17 amino acids. Trimming removed 3 bases at V and 8 bases at J, with 23 bases between. CDR3 nucleotide sequence: TGTGCCAGCAGCTTTTGTTACGTCCGGGACTCCGAAGACACCATATATTTT. Protein product: CASSFCYVRDSEDTIYF.

This clone was recorded once. V is TRBV11-2 and J is TRBJ2-7; D is possibly TRBD1 (5 bases). The CDR3 runs 14 residues. Trimming shortened V by 5 bases and J by 0 bases, and 11 bases separated the two germline ends. Germline loops: CDR1 SGHAT, CDR2 FQNNGV. The CDR3 loop reads CASSPRTLSYEQYF. The CDR3 nucleotides read TGTGCCAGCAGCCCCCGGACACTCTCCTACGAGCAGTACTTC.

The chain couples TRBV15 to TRBJ1-4; D unresolved. The V gene's germline CDR1 is LNHNV and CDR2 YYDKDF (reference sequence). The CDR3 spans 16 residues. V was trimmed by 0 bases and J by 4 bases, leaving 12 bases between them. The CDR3 here is CATSRDLGKVNEKLFF. The DNA for the CDR3 is TGTGCCACCAGCAGAGATCTAGGGAAGGTTAATGAAAAACTGTTTTTT.

This clone has just one count. This chain joins TRBV10-3 and TRBJ2-2; 8 bases fit TRBD2. CDR1 and CDR2 (germline): ENHRY, SYGVKD. The ends lost 3 bases at V and 7 bases at J; junction bases unmatched: 13. The length of the CDR3 is 17 residues. The DNA for the CDR3 is TGTGCCATCAGTGAATCGGGGACTAGGGTTTTGAGCGGGGAGCTGTTTTTT. Translation: CAISESGTRVLSGELFF.

The V and J genes are TRBV29-1 and TRBJ2-1; 9 bases map to TRBD1. V gave up 7 bases and J gave up 7 bases; unmatched junction bases: 8. The CDR3 loop spans 13 amino acids. Germline-derived CDR1 and CDR2 are SQVTM and ANQGSEA. For the CDR3, the DNA is TGCAGCGGGGGGGACAGGGCTTTAAATGAGCAGTTCTTC. Translation gives CSGGDRALNEQFF.

This rearrangement joins TRBV30 to TRBJ2-1, with TRBD2 matching 7 bases. V lost 4 bases to trimming and J lost 5 bases; unmatched junction nucleotides: 11. Per the germline V gene, CDR1 is GTSNPN and CDR2 is SVGIG (reference sequence). This CDR3 has 15 amino acids. The chain's CDR3 is CAWNGAAGANNEQFF. The CDR3 nucleotides are TGTGCCTGGAACGGCGCCGCGGGAGCAAACAATGAGCAGTTCTTC.

This clone was recorded only once. V and J are TRBV11-2 and TRBJ1-3, with TRBD1 matching over 9 bases. Germline CDR1 SGHAT, CDR2 FQNNGV. V was pared by 3 bases and J by 4 bases, with 1 base of the junction left unmatched. The CDR3 sequence is 14 residues long. This chain's CDR3 is CASSFGTGGNTIYF. The CDR3 region has the DNA TGTGCCAGCAGCTTCGGGACAGGGGGAAACACCATATATTTT.

The chain has TRBV4-2 and TRBJ2-2; possibly TRBD1 for D (5 bases). CDR1 and CDR2 from the germline V gene are LGHNA and YNFKEQ. The CDR3 runs to 14 residues. Trimming took 0 bases from V and 5 from J, leaving 7 bases between them. DNA for the CDR3: TGTGCCAGCAGCCAAGATCAGGGAACCGGGGAGCTGTTTTTT. Residues: CASSQDQGTGELFF.

Comments on this clone: The junction departs from germline at one end; a sequencing error may be responsible. The chain carries TRBV7-2 and TRBJ2-7; 14 nucleotides agree with TRBD2. CDR1 SGHTA and CDR2 FQGNSA come from the germline V gene. The CDR3 runs 15 residues. The CDR3 loop reads CASSDTAGTSGSKRF. CDR3 bases: TGTGCCAGCAGCGATACCGCCGGGACTAGCGGGAGTAAGCGCTTC.

The V gene is TRBV6-4, the J gene TRBJ2-4; TRBD1 is a possible D gene (6 bases). Germline V gene sequence: CDR1 MRHNA, CDR2 SNTAGT. CDR3 length: 18 residues. Deletions cut 3 bases from V and 3 bases from J, with 21 bases between. This CDR3 reads CASSEKGVLVPNKNIQYF. For the CDR3, the DNA is TGTGCCAGCAGTGAAAAGGGGGTCCTCGTACCCAACAAAAACATTCAGTACTTC.

This chain joins TRBV6-1 and TRBJ1-1; no definite D call. This CDR3 is 15 amino acids long. Germline CDR1 is MNHNS and CDR2 is SASEGT. V shed 3 bases and J shed 4 bases, with 15 bases lying between them. The CDR3 nucleotides are TGTGCCAGCAGTGACGGCGATCGCGGCTTCACTGAAGCTTTCTTT. This codes for CASSDGDRGFTEAFF.

V and J are TRBV7-9 and TRBJ2-7; 7 positions match TRBD1. V was pared by 4 bases and J by 3 bases, with 9 bases of the junction left unmatched. The CDR3 is 15 amino acids. From germline, CDR1 is SEHNR and CDR2 FQNEAQ (reference sequence). CDR3 nucleotides: TGTGCCAGCAGCTCACTTTCGGACAGGCTCTACGAGCAGTACTTC. It translates to CASSSLSDRLYEQYF.

The gene calls are TRBV30 and TRBJ2-1; 7 positions match TRBD2. V dropped 0 bases and J dropped 6; count of bases not matched to a gene: 2. Germline lookup yields CDR1 GTSNPN and CDR2 SVGIG (reference sequence). This CDR3 spans 13 amino acids. The CDR3 loop reads CAWSVSGGNEQFF. The CDR3 DNA reads TGTGCCTGGAGTGTATCGGGGGGCAATGAGCAGTTCTTC. Full variable domain (missing parts from reference TRBV30 and TRBJ2-1): SQTIHQWPATLVQPVGSPLSLECTVEGTSNPNLYWYRQAAGRGLQLLFYSVGIGQISSEVPQNLSASRPQDRQFILSSKKLLLSDSGFYLCAWSVSGGNEQFFGPGTRLTVL.

This chain connects TRBV2 to TRBJ2-5; the D is unclear. In germline, CDR1 is SNHLY, CDR2 FYNNEI. V lost 6 bases to trimming and J lost 1 base, with 9 bases between them. The CDR3 is 13 residues long. CDR3 sequence (DNA): TGTGCCAGCAGCGAAAGGGTCCAAGAGACCCAGTACTTC. It encodes CASSERVQETQYF.

The rearrangement uses TRBV6-6 and TRBJ2-2; no clear D gene. V lost 2 bases, J lost 1 base, and 5 bases lay in between. The V gene's germline CDR1 is MNHNY and CDR2 SVGAGI (reference sequence). This CDR3 has 14 residues. DNA for the CDR3: TGTGCCAGCAGTTACGAAAGGAACACCGGGGAGCTGTTTTTT. This encodes CASSYERNTGELFF.

In its sample, this clone was seen once. V gene TRBV9 combines with J gene TRBJ1-6, with 8 bases identical to TRBD1. The CDR3 consists of 18 residues. In germline, CDR1 is SGDLS, CDR2 YYNGEE. The V segment lost 3 bases and the J segment 0 bases; nucleotides outside the gene matches: 8. This CDR3 is CASSAGTGWFSYNSPLHF. CDR3 nucleotides: TGTGCCAGCAGCGCCGGGACAGGTTGGTTCTCCTATAATTCACCCCTCCACTTT.

This clone was seen a single time. The chain uses TRBV7-8 and TRBJ1-1, with unresolved D. Germline lookup yields CDR1 SGHVS and CDR2 FQNEAQ. The V end was cut by 6 bases, the J end by 0 bases, with 8 bases between. The CDR3 is 13 amino acids. The CDR3 region is CASRNTLNTEAFF. The CDR3 bases are TGTGCCAGCAGGAATACACTGAACACTGAAGCTTTCTTT.

This clone was seen just once. The chain is built from TRBV5-1 and TRBJ2-5; 9 bases align to TRBD2. The CDR3 contains 15 residues. Germline values: CDR1 SGHRS, CDR2 YFSETQ. J lost 3 bases, V lost 1 base, and 4 bases had no gene match. CDR3 DNA sequence: TGCGCCAGCAGCTTGCTCTCTAGCGGGGAAGAGACCCAGTACTTC. Protein product: CASSLLSSGEETQYF. Together with reference TRBV5-1 and TRBJ2-5, the CDR3 gives the full variable domain: KAGVTQTPRYLIKTRGQQVTLSCSPISGHRSVSWYQQTPGQGLQFLFEYFSETQRNKGNFPGRFSGRQFSNSRSEMNVSTLELGDSALYLCASSLLSSGEETQYFGPGTRLLVL.

The rearrangement links TRBV7-2 to TRBJ2-2, with 8 bases that match TRBD2. This CDR3 is built from 15 residues. Germline V gene data show CDR1 as SGHTA and CDR2 as FQGNSA. Losses at the gene ends were 1 base for V and 10 bases for J; bases not matched to a gene: 8. The DNA for the CDR3 is TGTGCCAGCAGCTTAGAGGGCCTAGCGGGCCAGGAGCTGTTTTTT. This gives the protein CASSLEGLAGQELFF.

The V call is TRBV5-4, the J call TRBJ2-1; TRBD1 matches at 7 bases. Germline CDR1 is SGHNT and CDR2 is YYREEE (reference sequence). The length of the CDR3 is 13 residues. V trimming: 5 bases; J trimming: 9 bases; junction bases outside the gene matches: 8. The CDR3 is CASRPTGSSEQFF. DNA of the CDR3: TGTGCCAGCAGACCGACAGGGTCTAGTGAGCAGTTCTTC.

The chain carries TRBV7-2 and TRBJ2-1; a weak D match, TRBD2 (6 bases). This CDR3 has 12 amino acids. V was trimmed by 6 bases and J by 6 bases, leaving 9 bases between them. Germline assignment: CDR1 SGHTA and CDR2 FQGNSA. CDR3 protein: CASRAGLNEQFF. The CDR3 bases are TGTGCCAGCAGGGCGGGACTCAATGAGCAGTTCTTC.

This rearrangement joins TRBV18 to TRBJ2-1, with 9 nucleotides matching TRBD2. The CDR3 covers 18 residues. The junction had 13 bases not matched to a gene; V was cut back by 6 bases and J by 1 base. Germline-derived CDR1 and CDR2 are KGHSH and LQKENI. The CDR3 nucleotides read TGTGCCAGCTCTCTCTTGCCCCGACTAGCGGATTCCTACAATGAGCAGTTCTTC. Translation gives CASSLLPRLADSYNEQFF.